This T cell receptor (beta chain) was documented in a study of T-cell memory formation after mild COVID-19. About the research overall: For the most part, TCR clusters were specific to one donor. Broader study findings: Second-wave clones peaking on day 37 lacked confirmed SARS-CoV-2 specificity. Some responding clones appeared in pre-infection memory, suggesting cross-reactive memory joined.

From 5'RACE with constant-segment primers came TCR alpha and TCR beta cDNA libraries that carried sample barcodes and UMIs. TCRdb fed the 5' RACE reads into MiXCR, producing one record per CDR3 protein. The table has about 250,000 distinct CDR3 sequences, roughly 18% seen once. The CDR3 totals 13 residues. Germline CDR1 reads LGHDT; CDR2 reads YNNKEL (reference sequence). Concerning this clonotype: What it binds is not known. At one boundary the junction diverges from the germline segment, which might be a read error.

The chain has TRBV3-1 and TRBJ2-3; TRBD1 agrees at 7 bases. This clonotype was obtained from a man between 18 and 29 years old who had mild COVID-19 (a few samples of this study predate the infection). Cell type and time point are not known. Sequencing used PBMCs or a T cell subset sorted from them (not recorded which). CDR3 sequence (DNA): TGTGCCACCAGCCAGGGGGTGGCTTATACGCAGTATTTT. Its protein is CATSQGVAYTQYF.